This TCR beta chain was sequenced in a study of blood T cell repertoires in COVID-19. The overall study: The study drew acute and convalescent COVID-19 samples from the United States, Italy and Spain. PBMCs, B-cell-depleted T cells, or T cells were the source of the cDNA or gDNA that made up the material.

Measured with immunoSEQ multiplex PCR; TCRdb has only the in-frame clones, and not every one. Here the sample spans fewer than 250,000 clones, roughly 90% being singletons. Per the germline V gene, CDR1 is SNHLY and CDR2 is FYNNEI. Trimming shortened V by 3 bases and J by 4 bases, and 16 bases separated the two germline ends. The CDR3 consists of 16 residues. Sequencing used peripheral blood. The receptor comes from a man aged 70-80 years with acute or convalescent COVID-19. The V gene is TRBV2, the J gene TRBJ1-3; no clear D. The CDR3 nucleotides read TGTGCCAGCAGTGACGAAGGCGGGCTAATGGGAAACACCATATATTTT. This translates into CASSDEGGLMGNTIYF.